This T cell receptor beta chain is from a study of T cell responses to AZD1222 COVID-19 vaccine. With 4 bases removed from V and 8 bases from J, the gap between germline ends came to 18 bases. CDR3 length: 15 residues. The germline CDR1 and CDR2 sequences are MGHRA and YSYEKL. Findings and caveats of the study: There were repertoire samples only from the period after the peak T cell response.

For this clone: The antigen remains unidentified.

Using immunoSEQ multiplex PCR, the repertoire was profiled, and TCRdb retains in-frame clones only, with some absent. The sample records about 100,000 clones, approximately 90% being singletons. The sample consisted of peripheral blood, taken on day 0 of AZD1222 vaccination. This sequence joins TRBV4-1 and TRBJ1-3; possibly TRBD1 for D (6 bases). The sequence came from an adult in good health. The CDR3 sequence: CASSRTDSPRDTIYF. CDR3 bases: TGCGCCAGCAGCCGTACGGACAGTCCGCGAGACACCATATATTTT.